What follows describes a single TCR beta chain. What antigen it recognizes has not been identified. Base qualities are missing; no much larger clone stands one base away. Using the deep immunoSEQ assay, TCR CDR3 regions were amplified from genomic DNA by multiplex PCR. For each cell subset, the extracted genomic DNA was distributed evenly across all wells of several immunoSEQ 96-well plates, and each plate served as one replicate. Each replicate PCR for sorted subsets received about 180 ng genomic DNA, equal to about 30,000 T cell genomes. The purified libraries were quantified using a Qubit 3.0 fluorometer, sized with a Bioanalyzer 2100, and then quantified again using the KAPA Library Quantification kit. A separate single-read 150-cycle Illumina NextSeq 550 flow cell was used to sequence each immunoSEQ 96-well plate. The authors processed their data as follows. Because the immunoSEQ output held only junctional sequences and lacked quality scores, the filtering could not match the filtering applied to full-length reads. To assign V/J genes and CDR3, sequences were annotated using PyIR, a Python wrapper for IgBLAST v1.9, with IMGT germline references. Reads were filtered out if the reads had weak V/J assignments (E-value above 1e-6), no CDR3, stop codons, out-of-frame junctions, or ambiguous translated residues. V3J clonotypes were defined as sequences sharing the same inferred V gene, J gene, and CDR3 amino acid sequence. Percentage overlap between repertoires was computed as shared unique clonotypes divided by the size of the smaller repertoire. Three approaches were used to assess repertoire richness: RTK rarefaction, the Chao1 estimator, and Recon v2.1 estimates of unobserved clonotypes. Generation probabilities for all TCRbeta clonotypes obtained by the gDNA method from several donors were computed using OLGA. Sourced from immuneACCESS, this table was stored by TCRdb with only in-frame sequences that have V and J called. A share of the clones is absent; for the studies checked, an unresolved V gene accounts for under half, and the remainder has no known explanation. From that table come the V and J calls and clone size; the DNA was used to work out D and trimming. The sample records about 690,000 clones, around 90% of which are singletons. The ten largest clones add up to less than 40% of the sample.

The CDR3 goes from the cysteine to the phenylalanine over 15 residues. Only the CDR3 DNA stays, 45 bases, in frame from base 1. CDR1 and CDR2, looked up from the germline V gene (reference sequence), are MNHEY and SMNVEV. Trimming accounts for 2 bases at V and 6 bases at J, while the number of junction bases matched to no gene is 4. The donors were healthy, HIV-negative adults who had no recently reported acute infections or vaccinations. All donors were Caucasian adults living in Nashville, Tennessee, USA. CD8 memory samples combined magnetically selected CD45RO+ cells with CCR7-negative CD45RA+ effector memory (TemRA) cells. After blood collection by leukapheresis, PBMCs were isolated using Ficoll-Histopaque density gradient centrifugation and then cryopreserved in the vapor phase of liquid nitrogen. Analytical flow cytometry was used to check the purity and quantity of every magnetically sorted T cell population. Genomic DNA was isolated from each sorted fraction and quantified by UV absorbance on a Nanodrop 2000c.

This entry is derived from a study of shared clonotypes between healthy human individuals (TCRdb year 2020). Regarding the study in general: Three men and a couple of women, aged 18 to 49 years, made up the cohort. To increase sequencing depth and limit assay-specific biases, TCR repertoire library preparation and sequencing were carried out by different laboratories using diverse techniques. To estimate repertoire size and how much clonotypes are shared between individuals, the study performed deep sequencing of blood TCR repertoires from about 5 healthy adults. Each donor's leukapheresis produced roughly between roughly 0.85 and 10 billion PBMCs. For each donor, CD4 naive and CD4 memory were each given three plates, CD8 naive was given two plates, and CD8 memory was given one plate.

Points the paper makes about the study in general: Based on pairwise subsampling, the degree of clonotype sharing among donors was expected to be affected by sequencing depth. Across a handful of donors, approximately 5% of naive CD4, approximately 4% of naive CD8, approximately 2.5% of memory CD4, and approximately 0.4% of memory CD8 clonotypes were shared. Estimated clonotype richness was generally larger for naive than for memory subsets. Sampling was restricted to blood, and TCR repertoires in tissues likely differ from the TCR repertoires found in blood. The genetic and exposure-history diversity represented was limited by the small number of donors. Incomplete sequencing was indicated by rarefaction of sorted-subset datasets, despite the large sequencing depth. Compared with non-shared clonotypes, the clonotypes found in all four sorted-subset donors had higher generation probabilities.

The sequenced sample consisted of memory CD8+ T cells from PBMCs. Sample cell subset or site, as interpreted from the label and publication: CD45RO+ cells pooled with CCR7-negative TemRA cells. Rearrangement joined TRBV27 to TRBJ2-1; TRBD2 agrees with 10 junctional bases. The source of this sequence is a young man in good health. Some clones in this sample may be carry-over from other donors' samples. The nucleotide sequence reads TGTGCCAGCAGTTTACGTACTAGCGGGATCAATGAGCAGTTCTTC. Its protein is CASSLRTSGINEQFF.